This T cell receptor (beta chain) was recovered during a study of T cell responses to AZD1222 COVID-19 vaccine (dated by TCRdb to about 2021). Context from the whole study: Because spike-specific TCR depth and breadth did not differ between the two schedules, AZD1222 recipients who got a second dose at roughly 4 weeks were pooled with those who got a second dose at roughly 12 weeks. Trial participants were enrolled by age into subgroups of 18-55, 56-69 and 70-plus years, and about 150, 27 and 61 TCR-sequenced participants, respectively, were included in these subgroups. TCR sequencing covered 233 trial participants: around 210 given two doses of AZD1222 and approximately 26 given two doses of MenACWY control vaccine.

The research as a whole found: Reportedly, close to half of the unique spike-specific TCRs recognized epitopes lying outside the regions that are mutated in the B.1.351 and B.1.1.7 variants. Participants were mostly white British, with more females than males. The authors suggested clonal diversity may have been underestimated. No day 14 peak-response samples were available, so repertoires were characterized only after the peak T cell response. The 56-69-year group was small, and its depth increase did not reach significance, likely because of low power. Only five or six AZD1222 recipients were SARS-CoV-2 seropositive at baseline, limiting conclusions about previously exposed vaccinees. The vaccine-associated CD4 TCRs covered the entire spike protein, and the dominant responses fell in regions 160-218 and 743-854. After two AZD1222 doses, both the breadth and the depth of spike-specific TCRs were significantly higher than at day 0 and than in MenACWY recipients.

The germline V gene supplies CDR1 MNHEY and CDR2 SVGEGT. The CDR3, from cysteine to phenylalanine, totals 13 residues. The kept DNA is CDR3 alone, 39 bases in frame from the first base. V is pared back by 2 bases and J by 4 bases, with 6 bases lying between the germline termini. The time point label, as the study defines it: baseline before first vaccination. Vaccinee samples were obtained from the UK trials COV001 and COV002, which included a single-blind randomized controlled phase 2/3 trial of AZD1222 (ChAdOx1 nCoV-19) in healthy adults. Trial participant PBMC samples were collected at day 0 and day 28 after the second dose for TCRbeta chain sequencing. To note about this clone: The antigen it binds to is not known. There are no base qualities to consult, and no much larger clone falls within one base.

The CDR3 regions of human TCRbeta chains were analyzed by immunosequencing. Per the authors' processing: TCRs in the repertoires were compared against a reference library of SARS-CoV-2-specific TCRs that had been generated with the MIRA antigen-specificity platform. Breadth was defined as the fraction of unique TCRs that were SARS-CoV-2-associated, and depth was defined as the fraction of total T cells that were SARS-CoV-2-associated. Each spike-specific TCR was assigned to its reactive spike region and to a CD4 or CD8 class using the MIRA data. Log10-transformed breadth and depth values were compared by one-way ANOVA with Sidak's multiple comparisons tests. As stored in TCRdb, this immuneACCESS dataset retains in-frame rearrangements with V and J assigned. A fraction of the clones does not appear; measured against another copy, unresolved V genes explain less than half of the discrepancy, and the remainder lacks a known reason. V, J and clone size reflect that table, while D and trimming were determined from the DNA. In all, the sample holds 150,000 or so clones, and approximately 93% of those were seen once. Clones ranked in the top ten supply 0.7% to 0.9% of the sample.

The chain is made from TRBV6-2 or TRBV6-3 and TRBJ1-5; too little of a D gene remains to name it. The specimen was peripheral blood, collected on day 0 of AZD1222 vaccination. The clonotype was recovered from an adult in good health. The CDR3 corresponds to CASSYGFNQPQHF. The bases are TGTGCCAGCAGTTACGGGTTTAATCAGCCCCAGCATTTT.